Shown below are 27 T cell receptor beta chains from a single sample sequenced in a study of T cell responses to AZD1222 COVID-19 vaccine. Assay: immunoSEQ multiplex PCR; the TCRdb copy retains only in-frame clones and omits some. The sample has roughly 180,000 clones; around 88% are singletons. The sample in question was peripheral blood, obtained on day 0 of AZD1222 vaccination. Every receptor here comes from an adult in good health.

V usage is TRBV11-2 and J usage is TRBJ1-6; D possibly corresponds to TRBD1 (5 bases). Trimming took off 1 base at V and 9 bases at J, with 10 bases between the two ends. Germline V lookup: CDR1 SGHAT, CDR2 FQNNGV. The length of the CDR3 is 14 residues. The CDR3 reads CASSLGGLGSPLHF. The CDR3 DNA reads TGTGCCAGCAGCTTAGGGGGGTTGGGTTCACCCCTCCACTTT.

The CDR3 spells CASSLVADQNIQYF. The CDR3 nucleotides are TGTGCCAGCAGCTTGGTGGCCGACCAAAACATTCAGTACTTC. V and J are TRBV5-4 and TRBJ2-4; unclear D gene. Germline V lookup: CDR1 SGHNT, CDR2 YYREEE (reference sequence). The length of the CDR3 is 14 residues. V was shortened by 0 bases and J by 5 bases, with 9 bases between the two germline ends.

The chain employs TRBV5-1 and TRBJ1-2; the D gene is possibly TRBD1 (6 bases). The CDR3 spans 14 residues. V shed 5 bases and J shed 1 base, with 12 bases lying between them. Germline values: CDR1 SGHRS, CDR2 YFSETQ. In DNA form, the CDR3 reads TGCGCCAGCAGTATACAGGGCTTTAACTATGGCTACACCTTC. Protein product: CASSIQGFNYGYTF.

DNA of the CDR3: TGTGCCAGCAGCTCCGAGAATTCACCCCTCCACTTT. Translation: CASSSENSPLHF. The rearrangement uses TRBV5-4 and TRBJ1-6; D unresolved. CDR1 is SGHNT and CDR2 is YYREEE in the germline V gene (reference sequence). The V end lost 3 bases, the J end lost 7 bases, and 5 bases lay between the germline ends. The CDR3 length is 12 residues.

This chain uses TRBV25-1 with TRBJ1-1; TRBD1 might be the D (5 bases). Trimming took off 0 bases at V and 2 bases at J, with 13 bases between the two ends. The CDR3 extends over 16 amino acids. In germline, CDR1 is MGHDK, CDR2 SYGVNS. CDR3: CASSEYSGHLNTEAFF. CDR3 bases: TGTGCCAGCAGTGAATATTCTGGACACCTCAACACTGAAGCTTTCTTT.

The rearrangement joins TRBV9 to TRBJ1-3; TRBD1 is a possible D gene (6 bases). Trimming stripped 4 bases from V and 0 bases from J, with 11 bases between. The CDR3 length is 15 residues. CDR1 and CDR2 (germline): SGDLS, YYNGEE. The CDR3 coding sequence is TGTGCCAGCAGCTTACGAGGGGGCTCTGGAAACACCATATATTTT. This translates into CASSLRGGSGNTIYF.

V gene TRBV5-1 combines with J gene TRBJ2-5; 7 bases are shared with TRBD2. Germline V gene lookup returns CDR1 SGHRS and CDR2 YFSETQ. J gave up 2 bases and V 7 bases, and 11 bases lay outside the gene matches. This CDR3 comprises 15 residues. The CDR3 DNA is TGCGCCAGCTGGAGAACGGGGGGTCGGCAAGAGACCCAGTACTTC. Its protein is CASWRTGGRQETQYF.

V and J are TRBV29-1 and TRBJ1-1; weak D call: TRBD1 (6 bases). Germline CDR1 SQVTM, CDR2 ANQGSEA. V was cut by 6 bases and J by 4 bases, with 15 bases left in between. The CDR3 is made up of 13 amino acids. The CDR3 is CSVQQGVLTEAFF. The CDR3 region has the DNA TGCAGCGTGCAACAGGGCGTGCTCACTGAAGCTTTCTTT.

The rearrangement links TRBV5-1 to TRBJ1-5; 9 nucleotides match TRBD1. Trimming at V came to 5 bases and at J to 10 bases, leaving 10 bases not matched to a gene. The CDR3 totals 14 residues. Germline values: CDR1 SGHRS, CDR2 YFSETQ. CDR3 DNA: TGCGCCAGCAGGAGGGACAGGGAAAGTCAACCCCAGCATTTT. Translation gives CASRRDRESQPQHF.

The V gene is TRBV6-4, the J gene TRBJ1-5, with D hard to call. This CDR3 is 13 amino acids long. V lost 6 bases and J 1 base, leaving 7 bases between the germline ends. Germline loops: CDR1 MRHNA, CDR2 SNTAGT. The CDR3 nucleotides are TGTGCCAGCAGCGAACAGAGCAATCAGCCCCAGCATTTT. It encodes CASSEQSNQPQHF.

The CDR3 loop is CASSPGTSGRPNEQFF. Written as DNA, the CDR3 is TGTGCCAGTAGTCCGGGGACTAGCGGGAGGCCCAATGAGCAGTTCTTC. This chain uses TRBV19 with TRBJ2-1; 15 bases map to TRBD2. J was trimmed by 6 bases and V by 5 bases; bases with no gene match: 5. This CDR3 is built from 16 residues. Looked up from germline, CDR1 is LNHDA and CDR2 is SQIVND (reference sequence).

The chain uses TRBV11-2 and TRBJ2-3, with D perhaps TRBD1 (5 bases). The germline CDR1 and CDR2 sequences are SGHAT and FQNNGV. The V and J ends lost 2 bases and 2 bases respectively, with 11 bases between them. The CDR3 covers 15 residues. CDR3 sequence reads: CASSLTGAPTDTQYF. In DNA form, the CDR3 reads TGTGCCAGCAGCTTAACTGGGGCCCCCACAGATACGCAGTATTTT.

V gene TRBV18 combines with J gene TRBJ1-1; tentative D call: TRBD1 (6 bases). This CDR3 comprises 15 residues. Germline-derived CDR1 and CDR2 are KGHSH and LQKENI. The V end lost 0 bases, the J end lost 4 bases, and 12 bases lay between the germline ends. The chain's CDR3 is CASSPPSGASTEAFF. CDR3 in DNA: TGTGCCAGCTCACCACCGTCGGGGGCGAGCACTGAAGCTTTCTTT.

This chain links TRBV9 with TRBJ1-3, with D possibly matching TRBD1 (5 bases). From germline, CDR1 is SGDLS and CDR2 YYNGEE. Deletions cut 5 bases from V and 3 bases from J, with 15 bases between. The CDR3 is made up of 15 amino acids. CDR3 bases: TGTGCCAGCAGTGAAACCCCGGGACGTGGAAACACCATATATTTT. This translates into CASSETPGRGNTIYF.

The chain is built from TRBV15 and TRBJ1-1; a weak D match, TRBD1 (5 bases). V was shortened by 5 bases and J by 0 bases, with 16 bases between the two germline ends. This CDR3 spans 16 amino acids. CDR1 and CDR2 from the germline V gene are LNHNV and YYDKDF (reference sequence). The CDR3 is CATSSTTDTLNTEAFF. In DNA, the CDR3 is TGTGCCACCAGCTCAACCACGGACACCTTGAACACTGAAGCTTTCTTT.

The V call is TRBV5-1, the J call TRBJ2-2, with 11 positions matching TRBD1. The germline V gene encodes CDR1 SGHRS and CDR2 YFSETQ. J gave up 3 bases and V 2 bases, and 9 bases lay outside the gene matches. The CDR3 has 18 amino acids. The CDR3 coding sequence is TGCGCCAGCAGCTTCAAGACCGGACAGGGGGCCGACACCGGGGAGCTGTTTTTT. Translation gives CASSFKTGQGADTGELFF.

The chain combines TRBV28 with TRBJ2-3; 8 nucleotides align to TRBD2. V dropped 5 bases and J dropped 2; count of bases not matched to a gene: 6. Germline lookup yields CDR1 MDHEN and CDR2 SYDVKM. The CDR3 consists of 15 residues. CDR3 nucleotides: TGTGCCAGCAGTACCGGGACTAGGAACACAGATACGCAGTATTTT. It encodes CASSTGTRNTDTQYF.

The V and J genes are TRBV11-2 and TRBJ2-5; 9 nucleotides agree with TRBD1. The CDR3 consists of 14 residues. Germline trimming cut 10 bases from V and 5 bases from J; bases unmatched to any gene: 11. In germline, CDR1 is SGHAT, CDR2 FQNNGV. The CDR3: CATSQGALVETQYF. CDR3 DNA: TGTGCCACTTCACAGGGGGCGTTAGTGGAGACCCAGTACTTC. The full variable domain, in which reference TRBV11-2 and TRBJ2-5 provide the parts outside the CDR3, is EAGVAQSPRYKIIEKRQSVAFWCNPISGHATLYWYQQILGQGPKLLIQFQNNGVVDDSQLPKDRFSAERLKGVDSTLKIQPAKLEDSAVYLCATSQGALVETQYFGPGTRLLVL.

This chain connects TRBV20-1 to TRBJ2-2, with D possibly matching TRBD2 (6 bases). The CDR3 contains 15 residues. The germline CDR1 and CDR2 sequences are DFQATT and SNEGSKA (reference sequence). Deletions cut 3 bases from V and 0 bases from J, with 11 bases between. CDR3 loop: CSASSLASNTGELFF. CDR3 coding DNA: TGCAGTGCTAGTAGCCTAGCGTCGAACACCGGGGAGCTGTTTTTT.

Turning to this clone: In the same sample, other DNA sequences code for this CDR3. V gene TRBV9 combines with J gene TRBJ2-5, with TRBD1 matching over 7 bases. V lost 0 bases, J lost 4 bases, and 3 bases stayed unmatched. The germline gives CDR1 SGDLS, CDR2 YYNGEE. This CDR3 region has 14 residues. This CDR3 reads CASSVDRGGETQYF. The CDR3 nucleotides read TGTGCCAGCAGCGTAGACAGGGGCGGAGAGACCCAGTACTTC.

The V and J genes are TRBV7-8 and TRBJ2-5; D unclear. This CDR3 region has 14 residues. V was cut by 5 bases and J by 5 bases, with 15 bases left in between. Per the germline V gene, CDR1 is SGHVS and CDR2 is FQNEAQ. CDR3 DNA: TGTGCCAGCAGCCTAGGCGGAGTCCGGGAGACCCAGTACTTC. Protein product: CASSLGGVRETQYF.

This clone was seen only a few times. The chain carries TRBV2 and TRBJ1-3; tentative D call: TRBD1 (6 bases). The germline V gene encodes CDR1 SNHLY and CDR2 FYNNEI. Deletions cut 7 bases from V and 4 bases from J, with 11 bases between. The CDR3 runs 13 residues. The CDR3 DNA reads TGTGCCAGCACTACCGGACAGGGAAACACCATATATTTT. Protein product: CASTTGQGNTIYF.

The CDR3 nucleotides read TGCGCCAGCAGTTCTACATCTGGGCCCTGGCGCAATGGCTACACCTTC. This translates into CASSSTSGPWRNGYTF. V usage is TRBV4-1 and J usage is TRBJ1-2; D ambiguous. The CDR3 extends over 16 amino acids. Germline V lookup: CDR1 MGHRA, CDR2 YSYEKL. V was pared by 6 bases and J by 6 bases, with 23 bases between.

The chain employs TRBV5-1 and TRBJ2-7, with 9 positions matching TRBD1. The CDR3 is made up of 15 amino acids. J gave up 7 bases and V 2 bases, and 10 bases lay outside the gene matches. The V gene's germline CDR1 is SGHRS and CDR2 YFSETQ. CDR3 nucleotide sequence: TGCGCCAGCAGCTTAGAGGGACAGGGTACGGGAGAGCAGTACTTC. Translation gives CASSLEGQGTGEQYF.

V is TRBV28 and J is TRBJ2-7; 10 bases match TRBD2. V lost 4 bases to trimming and J lost 4 bases; unmatched junction nucleotides: 7. Germline loops: CDR1 MDHEN, CDR2 SYDVKM. This CDR3 has 15 residues. Written as DNA, the CDR3 is TGTGCCAGCAGTTCGCCTAGCGGGAGCGGGTACGAGCAGTACTTC. Translated, it gives CASSSPSGSGYEQYF.

This sequence joins TRBV15 and TRBJ1-4; no clear D gene. The V gene lost 1 base and the J gene lost 5 bases, with 8 bases spanning the gap. The CDR3 has 14 amino acids. CDR1 LNHNV and CDR2 YYDKDF come from the germline V gene (reference sequence). CDR3: CATSRGTGNEKLFF. CDR3 nucleotide sequence: TGTGCCACCAGCAGAGGGACGGGGAATGAAAAACTGTTTTTT.

V and J are TRBV4-3 and TRBJ1-2; no clear D gene. Trimming cost V 4 bases and J 2 bases, with 14 bases left between them. Germline V gives CDR1 LGHNA, CDR2 YSLEER. The CDR3 totals 15 residues. The CDR3 sequence: CASSPSGVDNYGYTF. As DNA, the CDR3 is TGCGCCAGCAGCCCCAGCGGGGTTGACAACTATGGCTACACCTTC.